A single sample is the source of the 4 T cell receptor beta chains below, sequenced in a study of T cells after yellow fever vaccination. Each CDR3 protein is one row after TCRdb ran MiXCR on the 5' RACE reads. Of around 500,000 distinct CDR3 sequences listed, 20% to 25% are singletons. Here the sequenced sample was PBMCs, taken 21 days after the first yellow fever vaccination. The receptors come from a man aged 18 to 30 who received the YFV17D yellow fever vaccine.

V is TRBV7-9 and J is TRBJ1-6; tentative D call: TRBD1 (6 bases). The V end lost 4 bases, the J end lost 5 bases, and 15 bases lay between the germline ends. The CDR3 contains 16 residues. Germline V CDR1 and CDR2: SEHNR, FQNEAQ (reference sequence). CDR3 DNA sequence: TGTGCCAGCAGCTCGAACAGGGAGGACGATAATTCACCCCTCCACTTT. It yields the protein CASSSNREDDNSPLHF.

This clonotype was counted between two and nine times. CDR3 sequence (DNA): TGTGCCAGCAGTCCCCAGGGGGGCCGCTATGGCTACACCTTC. This sequence encodes CASSPQGGRYGYTF. The rearrangement uses TRBV12-3 or TRBV12-4 and TRBJ1-2; 7 bases map to TRBD1. V shed 5 bases and J 4 bases; nucleotides not matched to a gene: 7. This CDR3 comprises 14 residues.

V usage is TRBV10-2 and J usage is TRBJ1-4, with D possibly being TRBD1 (5 bases). Germline V gene sequence: CDR1 WSHSY, CDR2 SAAADI. The CDR3 contains 13 residues. V lost 8 bases, J lost 8 bases, and 15 bases lay in between. The CDR3 DNA sequence: TGCGCCAGCCGGGACGGATTGTACGAAAAACTGTTTTTT. Translating it yields CASRDGLYEKLFF.

The chain has TRBV20-1 and TRBJ2-2; 8 bases are a match to TRBD2. Germline V gene sequence: CDR1 DFQATT, CDR2 SNEGSKA (reference sequence). The CDR3 has 13 residues. With V trimmed by 3 bases and J by 6 bases, 3 bases remained unmatched. The CDR3, as DNA: TGCAGTGCTAGCGGGGGGGCGGCCGGGGAGCTGTTTTTT. Translating gives CSASGGAAGELFF.